The 9 T cell receptor beta chains presented below share a single source sample, sequenced in a study of identical twins' blood T cells. TCRdb redid the calling of the 5' RACE reads with MiXCR, one entry per CDR3 protein. The table shows roughly 340,000 distinct CDR3 sequences, with over 25% occurring only once. Material: PBMCs. These receptors came from a woman between 18 and 55 years old in good health.

On this clonotype: At one of its ends the junction is not consistent with the germline gene, which may arise from a read error. CDR3 DNA: TGCAGCGTAGAAGGTGGGCCTAATCAGCCCCAGCATTTT. This codes for CSVEGGPNQPQHF. The chain uses TRBV29-1 and TRBJ1-5; D not certain. Germline V gene sequence: CDR1 SQVTM, CDR2 ANQGSEA. CDR3 length: 13 residues.

This rearrangement joins TRBV20-1 to TRBJ1-2; D remains ambiguous. CDR3 length: 14 amino acids. CDR1 and CDR2 (germline): DFQATT, SNEGSKA (reference sequence). The ends were cut back, 5 bases at V and 0 bases at J, with 13 bases in the middle. The DNA for the CDR3 is TGCAGTGCTCGAAGGACGGCATCTAACTATGGCTACACCTTC. Amino acid sequence: CSARRTASNYGYTF.

V usage is TRBV20-1 and J usage is TRBJ1-5; D is ambiguous. This CDR3 comprises 13 residues. V was pared by 2 bases and J by 7 bases, with 12 bases between. Germline V CDR1 and CDR2: DFQATT, SNEGSKA (reference sequence). The CDR3 loop is CSARIAIGQPQHF. CDR3 DNA sequence: TGCAGTGCTAGAATAGCGATCGGACAGCCCCAGCATTTT.

This clonotype was detected once. A junction boundary mismatches the germline segment, possibly from a read error. The chain carries TRBV7-9 and TRBJ1-5, with D unresolved. Germline CDR1 and CDR2: SEHNR and FQNEAQ (reference sequence). The CDR3 consists of 14 residues. The CDR3 loop is CAGSPFRGNQPQHF. As DNA, the CDR3 is TGTGCCGGCAGCCCGTTCCGGGGAAATCAGCCCCAGCATTTT. The full variable domain, with the rest looked up from reference TRBV7-9 and TRBJ1-5, is DTGVSQNPRHKITKRGQNVTFRCDPISEHNRLYWYRQTLGQGPEFLTYFQNEAQLEKSRLLSDRFSAERPKGSFSTLEIQRTEQGDSAMYLCAGSPFRGNQPQHFGDGTRLSIL.

The CDR3 region is CSARDQARGMAGELFF. The CDR3 nucleotides read TGCAGTGCTAGAGATCAGGCCAGGGGCATGGCCGGGGAGCTGTTTTTT. This chain connects TRBV20-1 to TRBJ2-2; D possibly corresponds to TRBD1 (6 bases). Trimming pared 0 bases from V and 6 bases from J, leaving 17 bases between. CDR3 length equals 16 residues. Germline V gives CDR1 DFQATT, CDR2 SNEGSKA (reference sequence).

The rearrangement uses TRBV12-5 and TRBJ2-1; 7 nucleotides match TRBD1. CDR1 and CDR2 (germline): LGHNT, FRNRAP. V shed 1 base and J 6 bases; nucleotides not matched to a gene: 3. CDR3 length equals 14 residues. This CDR3 is CASGLETGFNEQFF. CDR3 bases: TGTGCTAGTGGTTTGGAGACAGGGTTCAATGAGCAGTTCTTC.

V usage is TRBV7-6 and J usage is TRBJ1-1; tentatively, D is TRBD1 (5 bases). CDR1 and CDR2 from the germline V gene are SGHVS and FNYEAQ. The CDR3 is made up of 19 amino acids. V shed 5 bases and J shed 1 base, with 26 bases lying between them. This chain's CDR3 is CASSLVWGTPKPTNTEAFF. The CDR3 DNA reads as TGTGCCAGCAGCCTCGTCTGGGGGACCCCTAAACCCACGAACACTGAAGCTTTCTTT. The complete variable domain, with remaining parts taken from reference TRBV7-6 and TRBJ1-1, reads GAGVSQSPRYKVTKRGQDVALRCDPISGHVSLYWYRQALGQGPEFLTYFNYEAQQDKSGLPNDRFSAERPEGSISTLTIQRTEQRDSAMYRCASSLVWGTPKPTNTEAFFGQGTRLTVV.

Concerning this clonotype: One end of the junction is discordant with germline, which a read error may explain. CDR3 sequence: CSASGLDYNEQSF. The CDR3 nucleotides read TGCAGTGCTAGCGGACTGGATTACAATGAGCAGTCCTTC. This rearrangement joins TRBV20-1 to TRBJ2-1; tentatively, D is TRBD2 (5 bases). The germline V gene encodes CDR1 DFQATT and CDR2 SNEGSKA (reference sequence). The CDR3 covers 13 residues.

V and J are TRBV5-5 and TRBJ1-3; 8 nucleotides align to TRBD1. CDR3 size: 14 residues. The V gene's germline CDR1 is SGHKS and CDR2 YYEKEE (reference sequence). The J segment lost 6 bases and the V segment lost 2 bases, leaving 4 bases of the junction unmatched. For the CDR3, the DNA is TGTGCCAGCAGCTTCGTGACAGGGGTAAACACCATATATTTT. It codes for CASSFVTGVNTIYF. The full variable domain, with the rest looked up from reference TRBV5-5 and TRBJ1-3, is DAGVTQSPTHLIKTRGQQVTLRCSPISGHKSVSWYQQVLGQGPQFIFQYYEKEERGRGNFPDRFSARQFPNYSSELNVNALLLGDSALYLCASSFVTGVNTIYFGEGSWLTVV.